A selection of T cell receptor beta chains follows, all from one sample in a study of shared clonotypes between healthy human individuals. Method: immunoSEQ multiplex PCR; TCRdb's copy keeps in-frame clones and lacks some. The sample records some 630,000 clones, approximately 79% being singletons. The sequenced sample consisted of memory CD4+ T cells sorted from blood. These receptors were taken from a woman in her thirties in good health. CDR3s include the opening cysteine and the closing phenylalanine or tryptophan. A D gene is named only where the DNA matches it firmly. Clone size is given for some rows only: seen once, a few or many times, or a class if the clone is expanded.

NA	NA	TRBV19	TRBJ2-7	CASSNPGTTYEQYF	TGTGCCAGTAGTAACCCTGGGACGACCTACGAGCAGTACTTC
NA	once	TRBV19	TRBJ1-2	CASSIRRSGYTF	TGTGCCAGTAGTATACGTCGGTCTGGCTACACCTTC
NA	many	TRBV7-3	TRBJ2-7	CASSSQRGYEQYF	TGTGCCAGCAGCTCCCAACGGGGGTACGAGCAGTACTTC
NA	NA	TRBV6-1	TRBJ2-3	CASSEAETRGDTQYF	TGTGCCAGCAGTGAAGCGGAAACACGCGGAGATACGCAGTATTTT
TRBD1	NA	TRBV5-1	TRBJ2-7	CASSLRTGGYEQYF	TGCGCCAGCAGCCTCAGGACAGGGGGGTACGAGCAGTACTTC
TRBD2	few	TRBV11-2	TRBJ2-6	CASSPRLAGPSGANVLTF	TGTGCCAGCAGCCCGCGACTAGCGGGACCTTCTGGGGCCAACGTCCTGACTTTC
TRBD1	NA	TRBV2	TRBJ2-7	CASSDQGASHEQYF	TGTGCCAGCAGTGACCAGGGGGCCTCCCACGAGCAGTACTTC
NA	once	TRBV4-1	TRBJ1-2	CASSQIGQKLYGYTF	TGCGCCAGCAGCCAGATAGGACAGAAGCTCTATGGCTACACCTTC
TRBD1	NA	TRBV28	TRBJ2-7	CASSSSGRGSHEQYF	TGTGCCAGCAGCTCCTCGGGCAGGGGGAGCCACGAGCAGTACTTC
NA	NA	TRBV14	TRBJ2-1	CASSQELATEQFF	TGTGCCAGCAGCCAAGAACTAGCAACTGAGCAGTTCTTC
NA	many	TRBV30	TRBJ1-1	CAWLYTSGLARRPEGAFF	TGTGCCTGGTTATACACCTCAGGGTTGGCGAGGCGTCCGGAGGGAGCTTTCTTT
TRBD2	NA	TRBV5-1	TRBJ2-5	CASSLGIAGGETQYF	TGCGCCAGCAGCTTGGGGATAGCGGGGGGAGAGACCCAGTACTTC
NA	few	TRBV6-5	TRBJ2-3	CASSPPGADTQYF	TGTGCCAGCAGCCCCCCCGGGGCAGATACGCAGTATTTT
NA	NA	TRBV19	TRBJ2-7	CASSIWWNTGSYEQYF	TGTGCCAGTAGTATATGGTGGAACACGGGCTCCTACGAGCAGTACTTC
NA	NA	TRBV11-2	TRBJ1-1	CASSPVIEAFF	TGTGCCAGCAGCCCCGTTATTGAAGCTTTCTTT
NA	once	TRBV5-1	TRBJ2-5	CASSIGQSSGTQYF	TGCGCCAGCAGCATAGGACAGTCGAGTGGGACCCAGTACTTC
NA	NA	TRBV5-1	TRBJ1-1	CASSLGDSGSAEAFF	TGCGCCAGCAGCTTGGGGGATTCAGGGAGCGCTGAAGCTTTCTTT
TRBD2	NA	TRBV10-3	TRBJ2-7	CAISAVGRREGYEQYF	TGTGCCATCAGTGCCGTAGGTCGGCGGGAGGGCTACGAGCAGTACTTC
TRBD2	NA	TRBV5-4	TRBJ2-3	CASSFRLAGVLDTQYF	TGTGCCAGCAGCTTCCGACTAGCGGGAGTTCTAGATACGCAGTATTTT
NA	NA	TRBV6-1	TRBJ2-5	CASSPTWQQETQYF	TGTGCCAGCAGTCCGACTTGGCAACAAGAGACCCAGTACTTC
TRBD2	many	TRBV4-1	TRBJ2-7	CASSPGLAGLSEQYF	TGCGCCAGCAGCCCGGGACTAGCGGGACTTAGCGAGCAGTACTTC
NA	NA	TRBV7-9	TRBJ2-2	CASSYTRSLGEAGELFF	TGTGCCAGCAGCTATACCCGTTCTTTGGGGGAGGCCGGGGAGCTGTTTTTT
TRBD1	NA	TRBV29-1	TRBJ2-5	CSVEGQGETQYF	TGCAGCGTTGAGGGACAGGGTGAGACCCAGTACTTC
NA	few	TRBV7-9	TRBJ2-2	CASSLVSSFPGELFF	TGTGCCAGCAGCTTAGTATCATCCTTTCCCGGGGAGCTGTTTTTT
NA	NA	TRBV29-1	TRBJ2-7	CSAQRDSYEQYF	TGCAGCGCCCAACGGGACTCCTACGAGCAGTACTTC
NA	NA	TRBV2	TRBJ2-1	CASSPGLAHNEQFF	TGTGCCAGCAGTCCGGGACTGGCTCACAATGAGCAGTTCTTC
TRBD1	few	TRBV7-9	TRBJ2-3	CASSPTGFSTDTQYF	TGTGCCAGCAGCCCGACAGGGTTTAGCACAGATACGCAGTATTTT
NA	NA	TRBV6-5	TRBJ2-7	CASSRRGPYEQYF	TGTGCCAGCAGTCGACGGGGCCCCTACGAGCAGTACTTC
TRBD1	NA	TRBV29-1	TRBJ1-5	CSVALAGGSQPQHF	TGCAGCGTTGCTCTGGCAGGGGGCTCTCAGCCCCAGCATTTT
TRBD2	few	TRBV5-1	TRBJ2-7	CASSLGSGGTAYEQYF	TGCGCCAGCAGCTTGGGTAGCGGGGGGACAGCCTACGAGCAGTACTTC
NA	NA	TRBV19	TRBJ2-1	CASSITGTTYNEQFF	TGTGCCAGTAGTATCACCGGGACAACCTACAATGAGCAGTTCTTC
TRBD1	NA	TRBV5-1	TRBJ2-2	CASSDKTGSEGELFF	TGCGCCAGCAGCGATAAGACAGGGAGCGAGGGGGAGCTGTTTTTT
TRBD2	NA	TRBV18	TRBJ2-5	CASSPPTGGEETQYF	TGTGCCAGCTCACCACCGACGGGGGGGGAAGAGACCCAGTACTTC
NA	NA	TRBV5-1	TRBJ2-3	CASSSGTPVTDTQYF	TGCGCCAGCAGCTCAGGGACTCCTGTCACAGATACGCAGTATTTT
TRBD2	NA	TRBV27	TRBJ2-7	CASSGLAGTLHEQYF	TGTGCCAGCTCCGGACTAGCGGGTACCCTCCACGAGCAGTACTTC
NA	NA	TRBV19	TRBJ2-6	CASIGAGANVLTF	TGTGCCAGTATCGGGGCTGGGGCCAACGTCCTGACTTTC
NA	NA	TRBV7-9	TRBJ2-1	CASSLTGDNEQFF	TGTGCCAGCAGCTTGACGGGGGACAATGAGCAGTTCTTC
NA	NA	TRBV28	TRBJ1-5	CASSINPGRQARQPQHF	TGTGCCAGCAGTATTAACCCGGGACGTCAAGCACGTCAGCCCCAGCATTTT
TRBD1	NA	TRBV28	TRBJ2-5	CASSFMDRVETQYF	TGTGCCAGCAGTTTTATGGACAGGGTCGAGACCCAGTACTTC
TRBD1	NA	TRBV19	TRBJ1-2	CASSPADRAISGYTF	TGTGCCAGTAGCCCAGCCGACAGGGCCATCAGTGGCTACACCTTC
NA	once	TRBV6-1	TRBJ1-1	CASAQWTVNTEAFF	TGTGCCAGCGCCCAGTGGACAGTGAACACTGAAGCTTTCTTT
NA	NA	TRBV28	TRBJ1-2	CASSLFHVAAF	TGTGCCAGCAGTTTATTTCATGTGGCCGCCTTC
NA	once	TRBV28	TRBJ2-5	CASRQGGETQYF	TGTGCCAGCCGACAGGGAGGGGAGACCCAGTACTTC
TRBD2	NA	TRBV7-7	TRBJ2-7	CASAPGLAASGEQYF	TGTGCCAGCGCCCCGGGACTAGCGGCATCGGGCGAGCAGTACTTC
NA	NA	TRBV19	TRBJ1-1	CASSITRVNEAFF	TGTGCCAGTAGTATCACCAGGGTAAATGAAGCTTTCTTT
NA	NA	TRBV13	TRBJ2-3	CASSLQGHTDTQYF	TGTGCCAGCAGCTTACAGGGGCACACAGATACGCAGTATTTT
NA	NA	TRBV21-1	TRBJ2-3	CASSRAVSGAVGDTQYF	TGTGCCAGCAGCAGGGCGGTTAGCGGGGCGGTAGGAGATACGCAGTATTTT
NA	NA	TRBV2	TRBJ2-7	CASSDGAYSYEQYF	TGTGCCAGCAGTGATGGGGCCTATTCCTACGAGCAGTACTTC
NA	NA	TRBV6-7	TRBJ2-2	CASSFARGELFF	TGTGCCAGCAGTTTCGCGCGCGGGGAGCTGTTTTTT